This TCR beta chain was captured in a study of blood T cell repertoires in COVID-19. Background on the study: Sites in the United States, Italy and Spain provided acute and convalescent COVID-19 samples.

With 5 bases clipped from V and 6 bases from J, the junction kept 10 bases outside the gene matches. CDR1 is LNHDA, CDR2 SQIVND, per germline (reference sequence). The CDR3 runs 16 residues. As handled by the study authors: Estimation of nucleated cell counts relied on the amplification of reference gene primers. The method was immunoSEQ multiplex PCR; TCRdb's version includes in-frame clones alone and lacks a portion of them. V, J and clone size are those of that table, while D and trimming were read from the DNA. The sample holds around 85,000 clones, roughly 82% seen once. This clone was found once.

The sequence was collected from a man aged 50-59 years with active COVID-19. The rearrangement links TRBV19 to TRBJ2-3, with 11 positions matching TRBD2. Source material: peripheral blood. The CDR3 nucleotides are TGTGCCAGTAGTGAGGGGACTAGCGGTGGAGTGGATACGCAGTATTTT. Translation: CASSEGTSGGVDTQYF.